A single sample is the source of the 21 T cell receptor beta chains below, sequenced in a study of cytomegalovirus exposure and HLA in healthy donors. 60 Vbeta and 13 Jbeta primers were used in PCR. Assay used: immunoSEQ multiplex PCR; TCRdb lists only in-frame clones, some missing. The listing contains about 55,000 clones. Sequencing was performed on PBMCs. The source is a man aged 50-59 years in good health and CMV-seropositive.

The chain links TRBV6-5 to TRBJ1-2, with TRBD1 as a possible D gene (6 bases). This CDR3 spans 14 amino acids. Germline V lookup: CDR1 MNHEY, CDR2 SVGAGI. V gave up 0 bases and J gave up 7 bases, with 12 bases separating them. DNA of the CDR3: TGTGCCAGCAGTTACTCAGGGGGGGTCGGTGGCTACACCTTC. Amino acid sequence: CASSYSGGVGGYTF.

The rearrangement uses TRBV6-6 and TRBJ2-7; no firm D call. The germline V gene encodes CDR1 MNHNY and CDR2 SVGAGI (reference sequence). Trimming shortened V by 11 bases and J by 0 bases, and 11 bases separated the two germline ends. The CDR3 spans 12 residues. The CDR3 DNA is TGTGCCTCGTCACAGTCCTCCTACGAGCAGTACTTC. Amino acids: CASSQSSYEQYF.

V is TRBV28 and J is TRBJ1-2, with TRBD1 matching 11 bases. CDR1 and CDR2 (germline): MDHEN, SYDVKM. This CDR3 comprises 14 residues. Trimming cost V 6 bases and J 1 base; bases outside gene matches: 1. For the CDR3, the DNA is TGTGCCAGCAGGGGACAGGGGGGTAACTATGGCTACACCTTC. Amino acids: CASRGQGGNYGYTF.

The chain recombines TRBV7-2 with TRBJ1-2, with 7 bases fitting TRBD1. Germline-derived CDR1 and CDR2 are SGHTA and FQGNSA. The CDR3 contains 15 residues. V shed 1 base and J 4 bases; nucleotides not matched to a gene: 6. Here the CDR3 reads CASSLEKGAGYGYTF. CDR3 DNA: TGTGCCAGCAGCTTAGAGAAGGGGGCGGGCTATGGCTACACCTTC.

DNA of the CDR3: TGTGCCACCAGCGCTCGGACAGGCAACTACGAGCAGTACTTC. It is translated as CATSARTGNYEQYF. The J gene is TRBJ2-7, the V gene TRBV15, with 7 bases fitting TRBD1. Germline V gene data show CDR1 as LNHNV and CDR2 as YYDKDF (reference sequence). The CDR3 loop spans 14 amino acids. The J segment lost 3 bases and the V segment lost 5 bases, leaving 7 bases of the junction unmatched.

The chain links TRBV2 to TRBJ1-5, with a tentative D call TRBD1 (5 bases). Trimming shortened V by 6 bases and J by 11 bases, and 20 bases separated the two germline ends. The CDR3 is 14 amino acids. From germline, CDR1 is SNHLY and CDR2 FYNNEI. CDR3 loop: CASRDGGSLWAQHF. The CDR3 DNA reads TGTGCCAGCAGGGATGGGGGGTCCCTTTGGGCCCAGCATTTT.

The chain carries TRBV9 and TRBJ1-1, with D uncertain. V was cut by 0 bases and J by 5 bases, with 14 bases left in between. The CDR3 consists of 15 residues. Germline-derived CDR1 and CDR2 are SGDLS and YYNGEE. CDR3 DNA sequence: TGTGCCAGCAGCGTAGGAACTACTTCGGGGACTGAAGCTTTCTTT. It translates to CASSVGTTSGTEAFF.

The rearrangement joins TRBV6-5 to TRBJ2-1; 13 bases agree with TRBD2. Germline V gene data show CDR1 as MNHEY and CDR2 as SVGAGI. V lost 1 base and J lost 8; bases outside the gene matches: 2. CDR3 length equals 15 residues. CDR3 coding DNA: TGTGCCAGCAGTTACTGGACTAGCGGGAGTGATGAGCAGTTCTTC. Protein: CASSYWTSGSDEQFF.

The chain recombines TRBV9 with TRBJ2-2; TRBD2 is a possible D gene (6 bases). V was clipped by 4 bases and J by 6 bases, with 13 bases between them. The CDR3 covers 14 residues. Germline V gene data show CDR1 as SGDLS and CDR2 as YYNGEE. The CDR3 is CASSKGLTSGELFF. The CDR3 nucleotides are TGTGCCAGCAGCAAAGGACTAACGTCCGGGGAGCTGTTTTTT.

This chain joins TRBV7-2 and TRBJ2-1, with 7 bases identical to TRBD2. V lost 1 base to trimming and J lost 5 bases; unmatched junction nucleotides: 14. The germline V gene has CDR1 SGHTA and CDR2 FQGNSA. This CDR3 contains 18 residues. The CDR3 DNA follows: TGTGCCAGCAGCTTAGGTGTGGCTGGCTCTAGCGGCAACAATGAGCAGTTCTTC. This encodes CASSLGVAGSSGNNEQFF.

The rearrangement uses TRBV11-2 and TRBJ2-3; D is unclear. V was trimmed by 6 bases and J by 0 bases, leaving 4 bases between them. CDR1 is SGHAT, CDR2 FQNNGV, per germline. This CDR3 is 12 amino acids long. DNA of the CDR3: TGTGCCAGCAGTCGTAGCACAGATACGCAGTATTTT. It encodes CASSRSTDTQYF.

The chain employs TRBV5-6 and TRBJ1-2; TRBD1 aligns across 8 bases. CDR3 length: 14 residues. The J segment lost 8 bases and the V segment lost 3 bases, leaving 9 bases of the junction unmatched. CDR1 and CDR2 (germline): SGHDT, YYEEEE. CDR3 residues: CASSSYQGASGYTF. In nucleotides, the CDR3 is TGTGCCAGCAGCTCGTACCAGGGGGCGAGCGGCTACACCTTC.

As DNA, the CDR3 is TGTGCCAGCAGCCCTCGCATCCGACACGAAGCTTTCTTT. The encoded protein is CASSPRIRHEAFF. J is TRBJ1-1 and V is TRBV28; no definite D call. There are 13 residues in the CDR3. Germline CDR1 MDHEN, CDR2 SYDVKM. The germline V and J ends were trimmed by 6 bases and 8 bases, with 16 bases remaining between them.

The J gene is TRBJ2-7, the V gene TRBV28; D is perhaps TRBD1 (6 bases). In germline, CDR1 is MDHEN, CDR2 SYDVKM. Trimming shortened V by 8 bases and J by 6 bases, and 23 bases separated the two germline ends. This CDR3 is 15 amino acids long. This CDR3 reads CASSFLDRIPAEQYF. CDR3 coding DNA: TGTGCCAGCTCTTTTTTGGACAGAATACCGGCCGAGCAGTACTTC.

The chain carries TRBV5-1 and TRBJ1-1, with 9 bases lining up with TRBD1. Per germline, CDR1 SGHRS and CDR2 YFSETQ. J lost 3 bases, V lost 2 bases, and 8 bases had no gene match. This CDR3 spans 16 amino acids. This CDR3 reads CASSLQGAAVDTEAFF. Here the CDR3 DNA reads TGCGCCAGCAGCTTACAGGGGGCGGCGGTGGACACTGAAGCTTTCTTT.

The genes are TRBV30 and TRBJ1-3; a possible D gene is TRBD1 (5 bases). The CDR3 extends over 15 amino acids. Germline V gene lookup returns CDR1 GTSNPN and CDR2 SVGIG (reference sequence). V was pared by 2 bases and J by 2 bases, with 13 bases between. This CDR3 is CAWSISGGAGNTIYF. The CDR3 nucleotides are TGTGCCTGGAGTATCTCCGGGGGGGCTGGAAACACCATATATTTT.

The chain has TRBV7-3 and TRBJ2-2; TRBD2 matches at 8 bases. Germline trimming cut 6 bases from V and 5 bases from J; bases unmatched to any gene: 8. Per germline, CDR1 SGHTA and CDR2 FQGTGA. The CDR3 spans 15 residues. The CDR3 region is CASSPAGGGTGELFF. CDR3 coding DNA: TGTGCCAGCAGTCCGGCGGGAGGAGGGACCGGGGAGCTGTTTTTT.

The genes are TRBV28 and TRBJ1-5, with a tentative D call TRBD1 (5 bases). V was shortened by 6 bases and J by 0 bases, with 15 bases between the two germline ends. CDR1 and CDR2 (germline): MDHEN, SYDVKM. CDR3 length: 16 residues. CDR3 amino acids: CASSPAGLNSNQPQHF. Written as DNA, the CDR3 is TGTGCCAGCAGCCCGGCGGGACTGAATAGCAATCAGCCCCAGCATTTT.

V usage is TRBV2 and J usage is TRBJ2-5; D is uncertain. The CDR3 contains 15 residues. V was trimmed by 0 bases and J by 2 bases, leaving 10 bases between them. The germline V gene has CDR1 SNHLY and CDR2 FYNNEI. The CDR3 reads CASSEAYTTQETQYF. The CDR3 DNA reads TGTGCCAGCAGTGAAGCGTATACAACGCAAGAGACCCAGTACTTC.

This sequence joins TRBV7-2 and TRBJ2-7, with a weak D call TRBD1 (5 bases). The CDR3 totals 13 residues. Germline assignment: CDR1 SGHTA and CDR2 FQGNSA. Trimming pared 5 bases from V and 6 bases from J, leaving 14 bases between. The CDR3 is CASSQIQASEQYF. CDR3 bases: TGTGCCAGCAGCCAAATACAGGCCAGCGAGCAGTACTTC.

The chain couples TRBV7-8 to TRBJ2-1; 11 bases agree with TRBD2. This CDR3 comprises 19 residues. Germline V gene sequence: CDR1 SGHVS, CDR2 FQNEAQ. Unmatched junction bases numbered 17, after V lost 3 bases and J lost 7 bases. In nucleotides, the CDR3 is TGTGCCAGCAGCTTTCGACTAGCGGGAAAGGGGCACACACGGAATGAGCAGTTCTTC. Its protein product is CASSFRLAGKGHTRNEQFF.